In its sample, the clone carrying this TCR beta chain was seen a few times. The record originates from a study of blood T cell repertoires in COVID-19. Across the study: Material from acute and convalescent COVID-19 was sourced from the United States, Italy and Spain. PBMCs, B-cell-depleted T cells, or T cells provided the cDNA or gDNA that made up the material.

The cohort comprised adults aged about 18 to 100 years residing in around 25 US areas. Researchers sorted participants into cohorts using their self-reported clinical history. The V and J ends lost 6 bases and 1 base respectively, with 11 bases between them. Germline V gene data show CDR1 as MNHEY and CDR2 as SVGEGT. The length of the CDR3 is 14 residues. The repertoire was sequenced with immunoSEQ multiplex PCR; TCRdb's copy has only in-frame clones and lacks some. Among about 400,000 clones listed, roughly 90% were seen once. The clonotype was recovered from a woman in her 30s with acute COVID-19. Material for sequencing was PBMCs or T cells enriched from blood (not recorded which). The V and J genes are TRBV6-2 or TRBV6-3 and TRBJ2-3; D call uncertain. CDR3 coding DNA: TGTGCCAGCAGCCTGAGCGCGGGCACAGATACGCAGTATTTT. It encodes CASSLSAGTDTQYF.